In its sample, the clone carrying this TCR beta chain was seen many times. The antigen is not known. This entry belongs to a study of T cell repertoires in cytomegalovirus infection. For the study at large: Matching HLA type, along with CMV infection, was indicated by public TCR beta signatures.

Study observations and caveats: Cumulative public TCR beta family frequency identified carriers of CMV plus the relevant HLA.

MiXCR, applied by TCRdb to the reads, yields one record per CDR3 protein. The sample includes more than 75,000 distinct CDR3 sequences, roughly 3.6% of them seen just once. This CDR3 spans 14 amino acids. V dropped 7 bases and J dropped 1 base, with 11 bases sitting between them. Germline V lookup: CDR1 MNHEY, CDR2 SVGEGT. Sequencing used PBMCs. The sequence was collected from a human donor in good health (CMV status not recorded). Some clones in this sample may be carry-over from other donors' samples. The chain uses TRBV6-2 or TRBV6-3 and TRBJ1-5, with no clear D. In nucleotides, the CDR3 is TGTGCCAGCATGACCCAGTGGAGCAATCAGCCCCAGCATTTT. The encoded protein is CASMTQWSNQPQHF.